This TCR beta chain derives from a study of radiotherapy plus CTLA-4 blockade in lung cancer. In the study overall: In around 19% of patients, objective responses were seen; 31% had disease control.

A remark on this clone: The antigen is undetermined.

Sequencing used immunoSEQ multiplex PCR; TCRdb keeps in-frame clones, though not all of them. The sample has 75,000 to 100,000 clones, 65% to 75% seen once. CTLA-4 blockade using ipilimumab, together with focal radiation, was received by patients with chemo-refractory metastatic non-small-cell lung cancer. The germline V gene has CDR1 MGHRA and CDR2 YSYEKL. CDR3 length: 14 amino acids. V was clipped by 1 base and J by 9 bases, with 16 bases between them. Study conclusions and caveats: Blood-borne expansion of tumor-derived TCR clones followed radiotherapy plus ipilimumab.

The material was peripheral blood, obtained from a patient treated with radiotherapy plus ipilimumab. This chain connects TRBV4-1 to TRBJ2-7; D unclear. The source of this sequence is a human donor with non-small cell lung cancer who had a partial response to radiotherapy plus ipilimumab. Some clones in this sample may be carry-over from other donors' samples. The CDR3 nucleotides read TGCGCCAGCAGCCAAGTTACGATTACTGTCGGGCAGTACTTC. It specifies CASSQVTITVGQYF.